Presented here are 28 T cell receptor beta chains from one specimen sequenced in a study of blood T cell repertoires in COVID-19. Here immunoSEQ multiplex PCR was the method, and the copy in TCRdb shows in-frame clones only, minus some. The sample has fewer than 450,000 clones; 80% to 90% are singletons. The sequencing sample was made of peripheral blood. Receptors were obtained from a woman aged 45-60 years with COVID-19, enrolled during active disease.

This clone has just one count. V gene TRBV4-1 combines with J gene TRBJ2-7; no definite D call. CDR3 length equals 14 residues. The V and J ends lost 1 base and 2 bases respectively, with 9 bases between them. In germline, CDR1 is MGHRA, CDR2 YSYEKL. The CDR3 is CASSQVPTAYEQYF. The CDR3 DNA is TGCGCCAGCAGCCAAGTCCCAACGGCCTACGAGCAGTACTTC.

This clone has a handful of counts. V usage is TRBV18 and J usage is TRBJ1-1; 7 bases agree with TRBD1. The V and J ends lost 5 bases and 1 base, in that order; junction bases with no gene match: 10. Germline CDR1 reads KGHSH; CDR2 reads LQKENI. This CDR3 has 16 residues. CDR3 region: CASSGAMDRRNTEAFF. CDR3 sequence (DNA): TGTGCCAGCTCAGGGGCGATGGACAGGAGGAACACTGAAGCTTTCTTT. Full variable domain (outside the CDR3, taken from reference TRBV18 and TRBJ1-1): NAGVMQNPRHLVRRRGQEARLRCSPMKGHSHVYWYRQLPEEGLKFMVYLQKENIIDESGMPKERFSAEFPKEGPSILRIQQVVRGDSAAYFCASSGAMDRRNTEAFFGQGTRLTVV.

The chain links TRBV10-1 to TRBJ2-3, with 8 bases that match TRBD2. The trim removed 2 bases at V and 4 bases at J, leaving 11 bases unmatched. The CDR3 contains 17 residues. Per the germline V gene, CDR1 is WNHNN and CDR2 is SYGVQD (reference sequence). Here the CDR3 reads CASSELPIAGIPDTQYF. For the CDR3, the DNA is TGCGCCAGCAGTGAGCTCCCTATAGCGGGGATACCAGATACGCAGTATTTT.

The CDR3 DNA sequence: TGTGCCAGCTCACCTTTAGGCGACAGCCACGAGCAGTACTTC. This gives the protein CASSPLGDSHEQYF. The chain joins TRBV18 to TRBJ2-7, with a possible D match to TRBD1 (5 bases). The germline V and J ends were trimmed by 3 bases and 5 bases, with 14 bases remaining between them. This CDR3 contains 14 residues. Germline CDR1 reads KGHSH; CDR2 reads LQKENI.

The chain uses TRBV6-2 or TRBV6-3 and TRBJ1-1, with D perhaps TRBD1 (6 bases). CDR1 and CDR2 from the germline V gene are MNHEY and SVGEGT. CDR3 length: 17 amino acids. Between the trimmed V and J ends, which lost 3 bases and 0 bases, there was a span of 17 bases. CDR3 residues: CASSYLGTKVLNTEAFF. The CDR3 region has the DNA TGTGCCAGCAGTTATTTGGGGACAAAAGTTTTGAACACTGAAGCTTTCTTT.

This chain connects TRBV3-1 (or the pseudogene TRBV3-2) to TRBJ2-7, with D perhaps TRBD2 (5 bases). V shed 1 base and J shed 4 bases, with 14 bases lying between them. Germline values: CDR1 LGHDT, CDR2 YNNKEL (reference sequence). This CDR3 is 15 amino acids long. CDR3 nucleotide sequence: TGTGCCAGCAGCCAAGGGAGTGGGAGCCCATACGAGCAGTACTTC. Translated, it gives CASSQGSGSPYEQYF.

DNA of the CDR3: TGTGCCAGCAGCTCGAATACCAGGACAGGGGGCCCAGGTGGCTATGGCTACACCTTC. Its translation is CASSSNTRTGGPGGYGYTF. This chain uses TRBV11-2 with TRBJ1-2, with TRBD1 matching over 11 bases. The CDR3 runs 19 residues. Germline CDR1 reads SGHAT; CDR2 reads FQNNGV. Unmatched junction bases numbered 17, after V lost 4 bases and J lost 4 bases.

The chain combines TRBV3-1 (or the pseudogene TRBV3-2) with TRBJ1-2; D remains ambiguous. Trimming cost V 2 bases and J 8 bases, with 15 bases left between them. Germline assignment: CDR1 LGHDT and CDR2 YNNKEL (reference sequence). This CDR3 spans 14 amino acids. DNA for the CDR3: TGTGCCAGCAGCCAATTTCTTAAAAGCGGCGGCTACACCTTC. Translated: CASSQFLKSGGYTF.

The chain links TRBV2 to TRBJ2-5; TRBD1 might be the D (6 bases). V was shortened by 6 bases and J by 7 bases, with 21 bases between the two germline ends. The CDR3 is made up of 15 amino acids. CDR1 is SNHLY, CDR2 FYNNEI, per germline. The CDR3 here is CASRLGASGAGTQYF. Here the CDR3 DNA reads TGTGCCAGCAGGCTGGGGGCGTCCGGGGCAGGGACCCAGTACTTC.

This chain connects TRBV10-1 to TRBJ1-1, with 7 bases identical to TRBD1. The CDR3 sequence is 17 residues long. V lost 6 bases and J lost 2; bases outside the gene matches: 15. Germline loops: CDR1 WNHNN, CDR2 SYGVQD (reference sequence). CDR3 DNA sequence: TGCGCCAGCAGCGAAAACAGGGGACGTAGCGGTAACACTGAAGCTTTCTTT. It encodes CASSENRGRSGNTEAFF.

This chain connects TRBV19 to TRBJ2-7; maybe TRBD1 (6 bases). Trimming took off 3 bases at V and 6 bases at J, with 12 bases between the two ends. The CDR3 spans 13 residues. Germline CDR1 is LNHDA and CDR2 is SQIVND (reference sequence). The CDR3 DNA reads TGTGCCAGTAGTATCGGGGTAGGGGGCGAGCAGTACTTC. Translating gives CASSIGVGGEQYF.

In DNA, the CDR3 is TGTGCCAGCAGTGAACAGGGAAGTTCTGAAGCTTTCTTT. The encoded protein is CASSEQGSSEAFF. The chain is built from TRBV2 and TRBJ1-1; tentative D call: TRBD1 (5 bases). Germline V CDR1 and CDR2: SNHLY, FYNNEI. The CDR3 has 13 amino acids. V was pared by 2 bases and J by 6 bases, with 10 bases between.

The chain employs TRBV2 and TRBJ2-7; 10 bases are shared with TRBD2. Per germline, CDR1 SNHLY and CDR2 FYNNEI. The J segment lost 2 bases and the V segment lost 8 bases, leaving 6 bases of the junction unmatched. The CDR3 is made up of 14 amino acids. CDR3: CASLRTSGTYEQYF. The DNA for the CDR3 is TGTGCCAGCTTGAGGACTAGCGGAACCTACGAGCAGTACTTC. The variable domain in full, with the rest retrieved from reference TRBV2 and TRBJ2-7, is EPEVTQTPSHQVTQMGQEVILRCVPISNHLYFYWYRQILGQKVEFLVSFYNNEISEKSEIFDDQFSVERPDGSNFTLKIRSTKLEDSAMYFCASLRTSGTYEQYFGPGTRLTVT.

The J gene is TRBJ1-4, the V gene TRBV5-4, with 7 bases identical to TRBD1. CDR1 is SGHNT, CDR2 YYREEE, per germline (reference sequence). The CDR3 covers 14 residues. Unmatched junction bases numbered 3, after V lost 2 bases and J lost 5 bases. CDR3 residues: CASSFRQGNEKLFF. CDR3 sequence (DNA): TGTGCCAGCAGCTTTAGACAGGGAAATGAAAAACTGTTTTTT.

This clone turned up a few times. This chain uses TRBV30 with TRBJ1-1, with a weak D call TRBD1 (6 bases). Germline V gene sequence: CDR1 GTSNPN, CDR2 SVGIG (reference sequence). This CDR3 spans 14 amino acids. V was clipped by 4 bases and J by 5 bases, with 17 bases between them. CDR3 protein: CAWNRGNGDTEAFF. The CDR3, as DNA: TGTGCCTGGAATAGGGGGAACGGCGATACTGAAGCTTTCTTT.

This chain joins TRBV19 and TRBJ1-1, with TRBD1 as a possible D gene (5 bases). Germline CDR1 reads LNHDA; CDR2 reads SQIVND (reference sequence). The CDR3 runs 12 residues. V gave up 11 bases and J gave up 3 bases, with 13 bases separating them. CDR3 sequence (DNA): TGTGCCGCCAGCCAGGGCGACACTGAAGCTTTCTTT. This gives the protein CAASQGDTEAFF.

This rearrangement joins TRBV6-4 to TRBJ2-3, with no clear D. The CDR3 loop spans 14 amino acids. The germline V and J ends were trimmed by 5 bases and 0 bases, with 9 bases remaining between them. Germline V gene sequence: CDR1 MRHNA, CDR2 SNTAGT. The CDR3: CASSPHPSTDTQYF. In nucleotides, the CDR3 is TGTGCCAGCAGTCCACATCCTAGCACAGATACGCAGTATTTT.

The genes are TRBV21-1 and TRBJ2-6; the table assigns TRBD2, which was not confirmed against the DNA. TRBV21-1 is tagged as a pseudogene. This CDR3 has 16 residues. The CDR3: CASSKWGVSGANVLTF. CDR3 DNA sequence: TGTGCCAGCAGCAAATGGGGAGTCTCTGGGGCCAACGTCCTGACTTTC.

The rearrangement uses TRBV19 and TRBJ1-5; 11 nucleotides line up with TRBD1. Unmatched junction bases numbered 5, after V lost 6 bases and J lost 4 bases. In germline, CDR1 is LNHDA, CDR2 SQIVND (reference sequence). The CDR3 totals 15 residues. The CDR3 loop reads CASRDGTGGNQPQHF. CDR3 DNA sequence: TGTGCCAGTAGGGACGGGACAGGGGGGAATCAGCCCCAGCATTTT.

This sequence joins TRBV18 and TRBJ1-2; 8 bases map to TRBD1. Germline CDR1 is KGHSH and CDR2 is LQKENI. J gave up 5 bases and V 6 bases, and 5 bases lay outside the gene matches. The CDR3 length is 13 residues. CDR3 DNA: TGTGCCAGCTCTCTGGACAGGGAATATGGCTACACCTTC. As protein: CASSLDREYGYTF.

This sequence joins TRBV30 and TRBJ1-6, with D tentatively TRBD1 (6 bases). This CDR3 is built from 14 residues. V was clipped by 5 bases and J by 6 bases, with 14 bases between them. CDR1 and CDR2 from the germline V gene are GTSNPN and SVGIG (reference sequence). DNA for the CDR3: TGTGCCTGGGGCAGGACAGTTCGTAATTCACCCCTCCACTTT. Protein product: CAWGRTVRNSPLHF.

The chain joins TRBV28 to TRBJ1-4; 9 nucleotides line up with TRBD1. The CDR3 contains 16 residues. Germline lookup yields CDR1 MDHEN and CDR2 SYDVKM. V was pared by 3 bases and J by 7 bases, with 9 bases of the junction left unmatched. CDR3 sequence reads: CASSFQSGTGSEKLFF. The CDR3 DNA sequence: TGTGCCAGCAGTTTCCAGTCCGGGACAGGGAGTGAAAAACTGTTTTTT.

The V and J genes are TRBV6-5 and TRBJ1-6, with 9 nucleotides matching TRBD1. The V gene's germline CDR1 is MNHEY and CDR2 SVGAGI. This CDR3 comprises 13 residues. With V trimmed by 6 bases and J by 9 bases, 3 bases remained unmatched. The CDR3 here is CASRDRGSSPLHF. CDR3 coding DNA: TGTGCCAGCAGGGACAGGGGAAGTTCACCCCTCCACTTT.

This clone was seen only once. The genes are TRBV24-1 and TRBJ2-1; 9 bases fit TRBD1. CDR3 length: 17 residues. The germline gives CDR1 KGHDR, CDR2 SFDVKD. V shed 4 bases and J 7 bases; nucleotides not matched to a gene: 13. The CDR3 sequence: CATSENPRDRVRNEQFF. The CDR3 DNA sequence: TGTGCCACCAGTGAAAATCCCCGGGACAGGGTAAGAAATGAGCAGTTCTTC.

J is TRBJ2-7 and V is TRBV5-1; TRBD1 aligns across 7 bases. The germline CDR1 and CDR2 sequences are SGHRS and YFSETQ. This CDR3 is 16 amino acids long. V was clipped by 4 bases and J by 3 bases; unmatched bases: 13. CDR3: CASSGGQSLGVYEQYF. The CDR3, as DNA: TGCGCCAGCAGCGGGGGACAGAGTCTAGGGGTCTACGAGCAGTACTTC.

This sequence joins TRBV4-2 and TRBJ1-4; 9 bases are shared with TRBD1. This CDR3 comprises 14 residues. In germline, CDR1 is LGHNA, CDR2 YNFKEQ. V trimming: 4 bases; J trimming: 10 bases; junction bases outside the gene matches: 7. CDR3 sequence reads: CASSLGTGTGKLFF. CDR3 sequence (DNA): TGTGCCAGCAGCCTCGGGACAGGGACCGGAAAACTGTTTTTT.

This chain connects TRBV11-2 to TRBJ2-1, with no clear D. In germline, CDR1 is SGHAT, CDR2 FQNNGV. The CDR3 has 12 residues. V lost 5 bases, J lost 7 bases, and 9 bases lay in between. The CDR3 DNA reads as TGTGCCAGCAGCGCGACTGGGAATGAGCAGTTCTTC. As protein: CASSATGNEQFF.

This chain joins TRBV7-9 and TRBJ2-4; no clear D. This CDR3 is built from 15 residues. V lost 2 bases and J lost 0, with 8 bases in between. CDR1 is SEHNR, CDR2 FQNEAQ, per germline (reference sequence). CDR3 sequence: CASSLTEIAKNIQYF. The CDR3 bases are TGTGCCAGCAGCTTAACAGAAATAGCCAAAAACATTCAGTACTTC.